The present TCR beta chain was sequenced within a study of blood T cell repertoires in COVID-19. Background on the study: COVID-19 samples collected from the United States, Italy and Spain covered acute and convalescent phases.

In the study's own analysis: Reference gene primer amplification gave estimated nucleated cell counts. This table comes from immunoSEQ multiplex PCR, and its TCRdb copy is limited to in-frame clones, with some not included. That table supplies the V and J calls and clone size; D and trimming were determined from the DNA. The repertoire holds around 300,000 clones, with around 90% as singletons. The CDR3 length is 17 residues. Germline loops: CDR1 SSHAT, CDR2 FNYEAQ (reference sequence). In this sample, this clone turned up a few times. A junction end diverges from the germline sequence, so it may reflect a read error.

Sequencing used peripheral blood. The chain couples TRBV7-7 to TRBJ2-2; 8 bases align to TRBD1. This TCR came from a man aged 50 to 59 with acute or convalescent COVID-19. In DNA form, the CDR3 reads TGTGCTAGCAGTGCTACTCCGGGACAGGCTAACACCGGGGAGCTGTTTTTT. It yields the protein CASSATPGQANTGELFF.